This T cell receptor beta chain was obtained from a study of T-cell memory formation after mild COVID-19. TCRdb recomputed calls from the 5' RACE reads with MiXCR, one row per CDR3 protein. The sample has 350,000 to 450,000 distinct CDR3 sequences, roughly a quarter seen once; the top ten hold about 10%. Remarks on this clonotype: Its target is unknown.

The CDR3 is 20 residues long. Notes on the study in general: Prior to infection, memory already included some responding clones, suggesting cross-reactive memory joined.

The sequenced sample was PBMCs or a T cell subset sorted from them (not recorded which). This clonotype was sampled from an adult woman who had mild COVID-19 (a few samples of this study predate the infection). Cell type and time point are not known. The chain joins TRBV21-1 to TRBJ2-4; the table's TRBD1 call for D was not verified on the DNA. TRBV21-1 is noted as a pseudogene. The CDR3 nucleotides read TGTGCCAGCAGCAAAGGCTCCCCCTGGACAGGGGATTACGACAAAAACATTCAGTACTTC. Translating gives CASSKGSPWTGDYDKNIQYF.